Below, 2 T cell receptor beta chains from the same sample are listed, as sequenced in a study of T cell changes during pregnancy in multiple sclerosis (dated by TCRdb to between 2018 and 2020). Libraries were prepared through the immunoSEQ multiplex PCR assay. In its TCRdb copy, this immuneACCESS table keeps in-frame sequences only and misses some clones. Where compared with another copy, unresolved V genes explain less than half of these, and the others have no known cause. This sample comprises more than 45,000 clones, around 92% of them detected only once. Clones ranked in the top ten supply around 0.5% of the sample. The sequenced sample was CD4+ T cells from peripheral blood mononuclear cells, obtained after pregnancy. The receptors derive from a female donor with multiple sclerosis, enrolled in a pregnancy study.

The V call is TRBV14, the J call TRBJ2-1; 9 nucleotides agree with TRBD1. V lost 2 bases to trimming and J lost 8 bases; unmatched junction nucleotides: 10. The CDR3 is made up of 16 amino acids. Germline V gene sequence: CDR1 SGHDN, CDR2 FVKESK. CDR3: CASSQYRDRVGHEQFF. As DNA, the CDR3 is TGTGCCAGCAGCCAATACCGGGACAGGGTGGGCCATGAGCAGTTCTTC.

V usage is TRBV11-2 and J usage is TRBJ2-7; 12 nucleotides match TRBD1. In germline, CDR1 is SGHAT, CDR2 FQNNGV. The CDR3 spans 16 residues. V dropped 7 bases and J dropped 4; count of bases not matched to a gene: 11. The CDR3 bases are TGTGCCAGCACCTATGCAGGGACAGGGGGCAGGTACGAGCAGTACTTC. It codes for CASTYAGTGGRYEQYF.